These 13 T cell receptor beta chains were all obtained from the same sample, sequenced in a study of blood T cell repertoires in COVID-19. Clones were sequenced by immunoSEQ multiplex PCR, and TCRdb holds only the in-frame ones, with some missing. Of more than 100,000 clones listed, 85% are singletons. What was sequenced was peripheral blood. These receptors were collected from a man of 80 years or more with acute or convalescent COVID-19.

The chain uses TRBV7-2 and TRBJ2-7, with TRBD2 matching over 8 bases. Per germline, CDR1 SGHTA and CDR2 FQGNSA. The CDR3 is made up of 15 amino acids. V lost 5 bases and J lost 3; bases outside the gene matches: 9. CDR3 sequence reads: CASSISGGGVYEQYF. Written as DNA, the CDR3 is TGTGCCAGCAGCATAAGCGGGGGCGGGGTCTACGAGCAGTACTTC.

The rearrangement uses TRBV12-3 or TRBV12-4 and TRBJ1-6; D is unclear. V lost 2 bases to trimming and J lost 7 bases, with 3 bases between them. CDR3 length: 12 amino acids. The CDR3, as DNA: TGTGCCAGCAGTTTACGGAATTCACCCCTCCACTTT. The encoded protein is CASSLRNSPLHF.

The genes are TRBV12-5 and TRBJ2-7; D is ambiguous. Germline CDR1 LGHNT, CDR2 FRNRAP. This CDR3 is 12 amino acids long. The V end was cut by 3 bases, the J end by 3 bases, with 6 bases between. The CDR3 protein is CASGFDIYEQYF. Here the CDR3 DNA reads TGTGCTAGTGGTTTCGACATCTACGAGCAGTACTTC.

The gene calls are TRBV3-1 (or the pseudogene TRBV3-2) and TRBJ2-5; weak D call: TRBD2 (6 bases). Per germline, CDR1 LGHDT and CDR2 YNNKEL (reference sequence). The CDR3 is made up of 13 amino acids. Trimming removed 7 bases from V and 5 bases from J, with 14 bases in between. CDR3 DNA sequence: TGTGCCAGCACCCTGCGGGGTCCGGAGACCCAGTACTTC. Its protein product is CASTLRGPETQYF.

J is TRBJ2-7 and V is TRBV7-2; D is unresolved. This CDR3 has 14 amino acids. The V end lost 0 bases, the J end lost 5 bases, and 11 bases lay between the germline ends. The germline V gene has CDR1 SGHTA and CDR2 FQGNSA. CDR3 loop: CASSLALQAHEQYF. CDR3 nucleotides: TGTGCCAGCAGCTTAGCGCTCCAGGCCCACGAGCAGTACTTC.

V usage is TRBV30 and J usage is TRBJ2-1, with 8 nucleotides matching TRBD2. The germline V gene encodes CDR1 GTSNPN and CDR2 SVGIG (reference sequence). The CDR3 sequence is 14 residues long. Unmatched junction bases numbered 6, after V lost 3 bases and J lost 5 bases. The CDR3 region is CAWSRPGGDNEQFF. The CDR3 nucleotides read TGTGCCTGGAGCCGTCCCGGGGGGGACAATGAGCAGTTCTTC.

The genes are TRBV7-2 and TRBJ2-3; TRBD1 aligns across 7 bases. The ends lost 6 bases at V and 4 bases at J; junction bases unmatched: 10. This CDR3 is built from 15 residues. Per germline, CDR1 SGHTA and CDR2 FQGNSA. In nucleotides, the CDR3 is TGTGCCAGCAGTCCCTTGACAGGGTTCCCAGATACGCAGTATTTT. Translation: CASSPLTGFPDTQYF.

The genes are TRBV27 and TRBJ1-4, with 8 bases matching TRBD1. Germline CDR1 reads MNHEY; CDR2 reads SMNVEV (reference sequence). The V segment lost 5 bases and the J segment 7 bases; nucleotides outside the gene matches: 12. The CDR3 is made up of 16 amino acids. CDR3: CASSPQQGVFGEKLFF. The CDR3 nucleotides are TGTGCCAGCAGTCCGCAACAGGGGGTATTTGGTGAAAAACTGTTTTTT.

The chain recombines TRBV6-5 with TRBJ2-1; possibly TRBD2 for D (5 bases). This CDR3 comprises 13 residues. Germline lookup yields CDR1 MNHEY and CDR2 SVGAGI. V gave up 6 bases and J gave up 9 bases, with 15 bases separating them. CDR3 sequence (DNA): TGTGCCAGCAGGACGTCGGGGAGCCCTGAGCAGTTCTTC. Protein product: CASRTSGSPEQFF.

This chain links TRBV9 with TRBJ1-2, with 8 bases identical to TRBD1. This CDR3 has 15 amino acids. Germline CDR1 and CDR2: SGDLS and YYNGEE. After removal of 4 bases from V and 8 bases from J, the junction contained 13 bases not matched to a gene. The CDR3 sequence: CASSLTGTGVGGYTF. Written as DNA, the CDR3 is TGTGCCAGCAGCTTAACCGGGACAGGTGTAGGAGGCTACACCTTC. Filled out from reference TRBV9 and TRBJ1-2, the complete variable domain reads DSGVTQTPKHLITATGQRVTLRCSPRSGDLSVYWYQQSLDQGLQFLIQYYNGEERAKGNILERFSAQQFPDLHSELNLSSLELGDSALYFCASSLTGTGVGGYTFGSGTRLTVV.

J is TRBJ2-1 and V is TRBV19; unclear D gene. The germline V gene encodes CDR1 LNHDA and CDR2 SQIVND (reference sequence). The CDR3 runs 12 residues. V gave up 0 bases and J gave up 8 bases, with 5 bases separating them. The CDR3 region has the DNA TGTGCCAGTAGTATAGATCTCTATGAGCAGTTCTTC. Translating it yields CASSIDLYEQFF.

This clone showed up many times. The CDR3 here is CASRRQSFSGNTIYF. In DNA form, the CDR3 reads TGTGCCAGTAGGAGACAGTCCTTCTCTGGAAACACCATATATTTT. The rearrangement uses TRBV19 and TRBJ1-3; tentatively, D is TRBD1 (5 bases). The CDR3 has 15 amino acids. Trimming took 6 bases from V and 0 from J, leaving 12 bases between them. Germline V CDR1 and CDR2: LNHDA, SQIVND (reference sequence).

This rearrangement joins TRBV5-4 to TRBJ2-2; the match to TRBD2 covers 14 bases. The germline CDR1 and CDR2 sequences are SGHNT and YYREEE (reference sequence). J was trimmed by 3 bases and V by 4 bases; bases with no gene match: 5. The CDR3 contains 17 residues. The CDR3 region has the DNA TGTGCCAGCAGCAAATGGGGACTAGCGGGAGACACCGGGGAGCTGTTTTTT. Amino acid sequence: CASSKWGLAGDTGELFF.